The clone carrying this T cell receptor (beta chain) was seen a handful of times. This entry is derived from a study of T cells in Graves' hyperthyroidism and ophthalmopathy. Researchers took RNA transcripts and amplified the TCR beta CDR3 regions from them. Researchers ran a first-round RT-PCR on the TCR CDR3 using the HTBI primer set. TCRdb re-called the multiplex PCR reads through MiXCR, storing one row per CDR3 protein. This repertoire shows more than 500,000 distinct CDR3 sequences, around 13% found once; its top ten account for more than 11%. Newly diagnosed patients aged 18 to 65 had hyperthyroidism of under 2 months' duration. Exclusion criteria comprised uncontrolled infection, other autoimmune disease, pregnancy or lactation. The sequencing input was blood. This receptor was obtained from a woman aged 40 to 55 with Graves' hyperthyroidism.

CDR3 DNA sequence: TGTGCCAGCAGTTACACCGGACGGTTTGAAGCTTTCTTT. Its translation: CASSYTGRFEAFF. This chain connects TRBV6-6 to TRBJ1-1; no clear D. The CDR3 runs to 13 residues. V dropped 2 bases and J dropped 7 bases, with 11 bases sitting between them. Germline assignment: CDR1 MNHNY and CDR2 SVGAGI (reference sequence).